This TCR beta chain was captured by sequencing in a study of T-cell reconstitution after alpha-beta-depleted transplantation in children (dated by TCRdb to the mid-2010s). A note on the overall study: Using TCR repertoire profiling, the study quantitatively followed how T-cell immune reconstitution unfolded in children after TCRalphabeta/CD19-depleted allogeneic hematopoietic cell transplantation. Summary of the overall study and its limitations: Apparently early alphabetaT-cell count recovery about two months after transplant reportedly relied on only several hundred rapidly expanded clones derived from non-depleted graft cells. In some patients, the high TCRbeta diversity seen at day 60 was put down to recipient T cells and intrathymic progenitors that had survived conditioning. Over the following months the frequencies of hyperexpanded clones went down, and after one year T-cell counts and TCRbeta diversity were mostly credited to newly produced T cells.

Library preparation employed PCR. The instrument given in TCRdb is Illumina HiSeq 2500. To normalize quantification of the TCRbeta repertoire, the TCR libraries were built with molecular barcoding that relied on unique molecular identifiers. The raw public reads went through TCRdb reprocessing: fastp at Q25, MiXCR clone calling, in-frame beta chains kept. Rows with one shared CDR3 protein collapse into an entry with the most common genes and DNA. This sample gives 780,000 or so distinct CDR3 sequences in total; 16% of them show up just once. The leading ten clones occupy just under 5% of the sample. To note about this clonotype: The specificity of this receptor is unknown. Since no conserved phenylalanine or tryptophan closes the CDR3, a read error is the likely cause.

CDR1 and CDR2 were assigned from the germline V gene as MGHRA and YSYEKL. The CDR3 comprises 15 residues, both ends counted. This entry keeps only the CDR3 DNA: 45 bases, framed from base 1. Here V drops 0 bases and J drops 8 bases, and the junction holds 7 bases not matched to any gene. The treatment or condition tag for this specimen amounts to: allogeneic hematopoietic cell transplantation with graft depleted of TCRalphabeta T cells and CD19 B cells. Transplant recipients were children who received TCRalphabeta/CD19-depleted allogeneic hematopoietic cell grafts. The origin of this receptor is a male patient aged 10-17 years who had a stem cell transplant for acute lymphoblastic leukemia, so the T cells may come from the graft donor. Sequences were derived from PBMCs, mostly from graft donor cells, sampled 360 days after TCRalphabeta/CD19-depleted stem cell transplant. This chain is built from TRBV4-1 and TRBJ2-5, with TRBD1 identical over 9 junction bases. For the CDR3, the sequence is CASSQEWTGVSTQYC. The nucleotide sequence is TGCGCCAGCAGCCAAGAATGGACAGGGGTCAGCACCCAGTACTGC.